Listed here are 3 T cell receptor beta chains from one sample, sequenced in a study of OX40 agonist ivuxolimab in advanced cancers. The library was obtained by the immunoSEQ multiplex PCR assay. TCRdb mirrors the immuneACCESS table, restricted to in-frame sequences. Some clones are absent from its copies; in checked studies, under half trace to an unresolved V gene, and the reason for the others is unknown. The sample data list over 70,000 clones, and about nine tenths of these were observed just once. The ten top clones hold about 10% of the sample. The sequences come from CD4+ or CD8+ T cells sorted from blood, collected in a trial of the OX40 agonist ivuxolimab. The receptors come from an adult with an advanced solid tumor such as melanoma, head and neck, liver or kidney cancer.

Only a few counts were recorded for this clone. The genes are TRBV15 and TRBJ1-1; D is possibly TRBD1 (5 bases). The CDR3 consists of 14 residues. Trimming left V 4 bases short and J 6 bases short, with 15 bases between. Per the germline V gene, CDR1 is LNHNV and CDR2 is YYDKDF (reference sequence). In DNA form, the CDR3 reads TGTGCCACCAGCAATACCAGGGTCCTCCCTGAAGCTTTCTTT. It codes for CATSNTRVLPEAFF.

V usage is TRBV19 and J usage is TRBJ1-5; 8 nucleotides agree with TRBD1. Trimming at V came to 0 bases and at J to 5 bases, leaving 3 bases not matched to a gene. CDR3 length: 15 residues. The germline gives CDR1 LNHDA, CDR2 SQIVND (reference sequence). The CDR3 nucleotides read TGTGCCAGTAGTATAGAGGACAGGGTAGATCAGCCCCAGCATTTT. It yields the protein CASSIEDRVDQPQHF.

The chain joins TRBV7-6 to TRBJ2-1, with D possibly matching TRBD2 (6 bases). There are 14 residues in the CDR3. CDR1 and CDR2 from the germline V gene are SGHVS and FNYEAQ. Trimming pared 6 bases from V and 6 bases from J, leaving 15 bases between. In DNA, the CDR3 is TGTGCCAGCAGTCACGCGGGGTTAGGCAATGAGCAGTTCTTC. This translates into CASSHAGLGNEQFF.